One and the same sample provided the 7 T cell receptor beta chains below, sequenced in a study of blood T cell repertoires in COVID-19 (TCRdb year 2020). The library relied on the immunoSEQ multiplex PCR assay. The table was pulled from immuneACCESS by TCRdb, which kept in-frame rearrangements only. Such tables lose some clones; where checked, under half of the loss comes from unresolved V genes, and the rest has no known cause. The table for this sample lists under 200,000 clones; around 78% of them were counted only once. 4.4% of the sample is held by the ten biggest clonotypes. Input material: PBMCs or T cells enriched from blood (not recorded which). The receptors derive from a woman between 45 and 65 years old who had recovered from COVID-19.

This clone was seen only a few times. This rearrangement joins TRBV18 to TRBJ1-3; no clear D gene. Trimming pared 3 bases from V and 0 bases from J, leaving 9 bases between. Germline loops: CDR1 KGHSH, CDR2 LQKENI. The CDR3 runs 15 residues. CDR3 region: CASSPPANSGNTIYF. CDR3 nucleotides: TGTGCCAGCTCACCCCCAGCGAACTCTGGAAACACCATATATTTT. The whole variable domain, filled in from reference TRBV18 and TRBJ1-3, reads NAGVMQNPRHLVRRRGQEARLRCSPMKGHSHVYWYRQLPEEGLKFMVYLQKENIIDESGMPKERFSAEFPKEGPSILRIQQVVRGDSAAYFCASSPPANSGNTIYFGEGSWLTVV.

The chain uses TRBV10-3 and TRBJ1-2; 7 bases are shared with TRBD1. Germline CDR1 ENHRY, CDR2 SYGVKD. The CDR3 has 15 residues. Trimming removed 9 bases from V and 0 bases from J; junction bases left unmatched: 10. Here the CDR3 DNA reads TGTGCCATTCGGGACAGTGACCGACCTAACTATGGCTACACCTTC. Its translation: CAIRDSDRPNYGYTF.

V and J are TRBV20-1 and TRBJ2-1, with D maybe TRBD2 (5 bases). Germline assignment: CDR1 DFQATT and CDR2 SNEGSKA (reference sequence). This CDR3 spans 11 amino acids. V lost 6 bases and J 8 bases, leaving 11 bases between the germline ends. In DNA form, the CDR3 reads TGCAGTGCCCCGACGGGGTATGAGCAGTTCTTC. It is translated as CSAPTGYEQFF.

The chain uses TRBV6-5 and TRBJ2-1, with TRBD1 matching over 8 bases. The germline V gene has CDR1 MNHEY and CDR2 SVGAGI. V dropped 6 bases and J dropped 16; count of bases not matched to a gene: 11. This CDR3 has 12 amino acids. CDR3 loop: CASRIDRGEVFF. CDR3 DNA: TGTGCCAGCAGGATCGACAGGGGAGAGGTTTTCTTC.

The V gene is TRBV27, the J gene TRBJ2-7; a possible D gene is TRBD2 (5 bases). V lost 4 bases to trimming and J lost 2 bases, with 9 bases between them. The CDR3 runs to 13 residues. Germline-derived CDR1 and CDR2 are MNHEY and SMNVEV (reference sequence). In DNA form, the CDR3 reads TGTGCCAGCAGTTCAGCGACTACCTACGAGCAGTACGTC. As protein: CASSSATTYEQYV.

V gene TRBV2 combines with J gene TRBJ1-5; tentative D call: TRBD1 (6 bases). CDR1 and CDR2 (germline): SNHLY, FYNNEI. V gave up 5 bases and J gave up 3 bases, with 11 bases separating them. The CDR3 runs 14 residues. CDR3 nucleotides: TGTGCCAGCAGTCCGGACAGTCCCAATCAGCCCCAGCATTTT. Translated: CASSPDSPNQPQHF.

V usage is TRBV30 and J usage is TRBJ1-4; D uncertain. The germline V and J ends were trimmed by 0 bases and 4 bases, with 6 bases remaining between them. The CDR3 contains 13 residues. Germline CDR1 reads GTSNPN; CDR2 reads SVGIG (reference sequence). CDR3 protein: CAWSVIRNEKLFF. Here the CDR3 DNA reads TGTGCCTGGAGTGTAATCCGTAATGAAAAACTGTTTTTT. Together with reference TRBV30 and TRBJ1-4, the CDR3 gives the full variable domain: SQTIHQWPATLVQPVGSPLSLECTVEGTSNPNLYWYRQAAGRGLQLLFYSVGIGQISSEVPQNLSASRPQDRQFILSSKKLLLSDSGFYLCAWSVIRNEKLFFGSGTQLSVL.